The rows below give T cell receptor beta chains drawn from one sample of a study of blood T cell repertoires in COVID-19. The method was immunoSEQ multiplex PCR; TCRdb's version includes in-frame clones alone and lacks a portion of them. The sample gives 200,000 or so clones, roughly 84% of which show up once; 15% to 20% is in the top ten. Sequencing was done on a sample of peripheral blood. The receptors were sampled from a person aged 70 to 80 with COVID-19, enrolled during active disease. Both conserved end residues are part of each CDR3. The D gene is left open where the match is weak. Clone size is given for some rows only: seen once, a few or many times, or a class if the clone is expanded.

V gene: TRBV19; clone size: .; D gene: TRBD1; J gene: TRBJ1-2; CDR3 protein: CASSAPGTGNYGYTF; CDR3 DNA: TGTGCCAGTAGTGCCCCCGGGACAGGCAACTATGGCTACACCTTC
V gene: TRBV19; clone size: .; D gene: TRBD1; J gene: TRBJ2-7; CDR3 protein: CASRLGQAYEQYF; CDR3 DNA: TGTGCCAGTAGATTGGGACAGGCCTACGAGCAGTACTTC
V gene: TRBV27; clone size: .; D gene: TRBD1; J gene: TRBJ1-2; CDR3 protein: CASRLRGREGGYTF; CDR3 DNA: TGTGCCAGCAGGCTCAGGGGGCGAGAGGGTGGCTACACCTTC
V gene: TRBV5-1; clone size: .; D gene: TRBD2; J gene: TRBJ2-7; CDR3 protein: CASSASGDLAYEQYF; CDR3 DNA: TGCGCCAGCAGCGCTAGCGGGGACCTCGCCTACGAGCAGTACTTC
V gene: TRBV3-1/TRBV3-2; clone size: .; D gene: TRBD1; J gene: TRBJ1-1; CDR3 protein: CASSHRGDRDKAFF; CDR3 DNA: TGTGCCAGCAGCCACCGAGGGGACAGGGACAAAGCTTTCTTT
V gene: TRBV27; clone size: .; D gene: TRBD1; J gene: TRBJ1-6; CDR3 protein: CASSLARSRTGGHSPLHF; CDR3 DNA: TGTGCCAGCAGTTTAGCCCGTAGCCGGACAGGGGGACATTCACCCCTCCACTTT
V gene: TRBV19; clone size: .; D gene: TRBD1; J gene: TRBJ2-7; CDR3 protein: CASSPRQGASYEQYF; CDR3 DNA: TGTGCCAGTAGTCCTCGACAGGGGGCTTCCTACGAGCAGTACTTC
V gene: TRBV5-6; clone size: .; D gene: .; J gene: TRBJ2-2; CDR3 protein: CASRTGQTNTGELFF; CDR3 DNA: TGTGCCAGCAGAACGGGACAAACGAACACCGGGGAGCTGTTTTTT
V gene: TRBV7-2; clone size: .; D gene: TRBD1; J gene: TRBJ1-4; CDR3 protein: CASSLRGQGNEKLFF; CDR3 DNA: TGTGCCAGCAGCTTAAGGGGACAGGGCAATGAAAAACTGTTTTTT
V gene: TRBV2; clone size: .; D gene: .; J gene: TRBJ2-5; CDR3 protein: CASNRELLETQYF; CDR3 DNA: TGTGCCAGCAACCGGGAGCTGCTAGAGACCCAGTACTTC
V gene: TRBV14; clone size: .; D gene: .; J gene: TRBJ2-7; CDR3 protein: CASSQALYSYEQYF; CDR3 DNA: TGTGCCAGCAGCCAAGCCCTTTACTCCTACGAGCAGTACTTC
V gene: TRBV2; clone size: .; D gene: .; J gene: TRBJ2-2; CDR3 protein: CASSVSGGAGGELFF; CDR3 DNA: TGTGCCAGCAGTGTGTCGGGGGGCGCGGGCGGGGAGCTGTTTTTT
V gene: TRBV7-2; clone size: .; D gene: TRBD2; J gene: TRBJ2-3; CDR3 protein: CASSPDSGGTDTQYF; CDR3 DNA: TGTGCCAGCAGTCCCGACAGCGGGGGAACAGATACGCAGTATTTT
V gene: TRBV5-6; clone size: .; D gene: .; J gene: TRBJ1-2; CDR3 protein: CASSRGQELYGYTF; CDR3 DNA: TGTGCCAGCAGCAGGGGACAAGAACTTTATGGCTACACCTTC
V gene: TRBV6-9; clone size: .; D gene: TRBD2; J gene: TRBJ2-3; CDR3 protein: CASCQHQSSGARTDTQYF; CDR3 DNA: TGTGCCAGCTGCCAACACCAGAGTAGCGGGGCCCGCACAGATACGCAGTATTTT
V gene: TRBV6-5; clone size: .; D gene: TRBD1; J gene: TRBJ1-1; CDR3 protein: CASQTGGFNTEAFF; CDR3 DNA: TGTGCCAGCCAGACAGGGGGATTCAACACTGAAGCTTTCTTT
V gene: TRBV7-3; clone size: once; D gene: .; J gene: TRBJ2-5; CDR3 protein: CASSQGGAQAQYF; CDR3 DNA: TGTGCCAGCAGCCAAGGAGGGGCCCAGGCCCAGTACTTC
V gene: TRBV5-1; clone size: .; D gene: .; J gene: TRBJ2-7; CDR3 protein: CASSLIPGVAYEQYF; CDR3 DNA: TGCGCCAGCAGCCTAATCCCAGGGGTCGCCTACGAGCAGTACTTC
V gene: TRBV27; clone size: .; D gene: .; J gene: TRBJ2-1; CDR3 protein: CASSSPGRGAYNEQFF; CDR3 DNA: TGTGCCAGCAGTTCCCCCGGAAGGGGCGCCTACAATGAGCAGTTCTTC
V gene: TRBV19; clone size: .; D gene: .; J gene: TRBJ2-2; CDR3 protein: CASTVQNTGELFF; CDR3 DNA: TGTGCCAGTACGGTTCAGAACACCGGGGAGCTGTTTTTT
V gene: TRBV2; clone size: few; D gene: TRBD2; J gene: TRBJ2-7; CDR3 protein: CASSPITSGTNGHEQYF; CDR3 DNA: TGTGCCAGCAGCCCGATAACTAGCGGAACGAATGGTCACGAGCAGTACTTC
V gene: TRBV4-2; clone size: .; D gene: .; J gene: TRBJ1-1; CDR3 protein: CASSQDPRTEAFF; CDR3 DNA: TGTGCCAGCAGCCAAGATCCACGGACTGAAGCTTTCTTT
V gene: TRBV3-1/TRBV3-2; clone size: .; D gene: .; J gene: TRBJ2-3; CDR3 protein: CASSLGGADSDTQYF; CDR3 DNA: TGTGCCAGCAGCCTAGGGGGGGCCGACTCTGATACGCAGTATTTT
V gene: TRBV29-1; clone size: .; D gene: TRBD1; J gene: TRBJ2-5; CDR3 protein: CSVEDRGLQETQYF; CDR3 DNA: TGCAGCGTCGAGGACAGGGGGCTTCAAGAGACCCAGTACTTC
V gene: TRBV25-1; clone size: .; D gene: TRBD2; J gene: TRBJ2-3; CDR3 protein: CASSLAGGTDTQYF; CDR3 DNA: TGTGCCAGCAGTCTAGCGGGAGGCACAGATACGCAGTATTTT
V gene: TRBV6-7; clone size: .; D gene: TRBD1; J gene: TRBJ2-1; CDR3 protein: CASNLRQGSYNEQFF; CDR3 DNA: TGTGCCAGCAATCTTCGACAGGGGTCCTACAATGAGCAGTTCTTC
V gene: TRBV4-3; clone size: .; D gene: TRBD1; J gene: TRBJ2-7; CDR3 protein: CASSQEVGEGAEQYF; CDR3 DNA: TGCGCCAGCAGCCAAGAGGTGGGAGAGGGGGCCGAGCAGTACTTC
V gene: TRBV18; clone size: .; D gene: .; J gene: TRBJ2-5; CDR3 protein: CASSTPDRETQYF; CDR3 DNA: TGTGCCAGCTCAACTCCGGACAGAGAGACCCAGTACTTC